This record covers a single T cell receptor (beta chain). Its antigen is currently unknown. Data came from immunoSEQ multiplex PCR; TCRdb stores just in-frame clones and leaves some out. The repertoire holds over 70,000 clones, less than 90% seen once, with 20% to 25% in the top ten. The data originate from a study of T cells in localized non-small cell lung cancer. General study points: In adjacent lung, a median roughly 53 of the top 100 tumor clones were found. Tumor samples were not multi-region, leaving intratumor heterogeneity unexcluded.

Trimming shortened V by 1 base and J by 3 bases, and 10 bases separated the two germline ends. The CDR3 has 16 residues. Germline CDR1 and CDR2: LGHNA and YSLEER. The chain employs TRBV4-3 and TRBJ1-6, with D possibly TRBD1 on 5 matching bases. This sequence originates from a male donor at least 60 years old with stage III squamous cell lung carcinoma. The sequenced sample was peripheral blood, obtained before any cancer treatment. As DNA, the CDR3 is TGCGCCAGCAGCCAAGGGGCAGGGATCTATAATTCACCCCTCCACTTT. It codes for CASSQGAGIYNSPLHF.